The 14 T cell receptor beta chains reported below all come from one sample, sequenced in a study of blood T cell repertoires in COVID-19. Some clones are missing from TCRdb's copy, which holds only in-frame ones; the method was immunoSEQ multiplex PCR. Of some 140,000 clones listed, roughly 85% were seen once; the top ten hold approximately 4%. Specimen: peripheral blood. The receptors derive from a man in his sixties with acute or convalescent COVID-19.

This chain connects TRBV15 to TRBJ1-3, with D unresolved. CDR1 is LNHNV and CDR2 is YYDKDF in the germline V gene (reference sequence). The V end lost 0 bases, the J end lost 6 bases, and 3 bases lay between the germline ends. The CDR3 consists of 12 residues. In nucleotides, the CDR3 is TGTGCCACCAGCAGAGACCTAAACACCATATATTTT. Translating it yields CATSRDLNTIYF.

Concerning this clone: Other DNA sequences within the sample encode an identical CDR3. This rearrangement joins TRBV6-5 to TRBJ2-7, with a possible D match to TRBD2 (5 bases). The V end was cut by 8 bases, the J end by 0 bases, with 11 bases between. This CDR3 is 13 amino acids long. Germline V gene data show CDR1 as MNHEY and CDR2 as SVGAGI. The CDR3: CASSSGISYEQYF. As DNA, the CDR3 is TGTGCCAGCTCGTCGGGGATCTCCTACGAGCAGTACTTC.

This chain connects TRBV4-1 to TRBJ2-1, with 11 bases lining up with TRBD2. The CDR3 has 15 residues. The ends lost 4 bases at V and 3 bases at J; junction bases unmatched: 2. CDR1 and CDR2 from the germline V gene are MGHRA and YSYEKL. In nucleotides, the CDR3 is TGCGCCAGCAGCCTGACTAGCGGGAACTACAATGAGCAGTTCTTC. The encoded protein is CASSLTSGNYNEQFF.

The chain has TRBV3-1 (or the pseudogene TRBV3-2) and TRBJ2-1; no clear D. The ends were cut back, 2 bases at V and 8 bases at J, with 7 bases in the middle. Germline CDR1 and CDR2: LGHDT and YNNKEL (reference sequence). The CDR3 is 12 amino acids. CDR3 DNA: TGTGCCAGCAGCCAATCACTCTATGAGCAGTTCTTC. This encodes CASSQSLYEQFF.

The rearrangement uses TRBV5-1 and TRBJ2-3; 11 bases are shared with TRBD2. Germline CDR1 and CDR2: SGHRS and YFSETQ. Germline trimming cut 4 bases from V and 0 bases from J; bases unmatched to any gene: 7. This CDR3 spans 17 amino acids. The CDR3 is CASSAQLAGASTDTQYF. CDR3 bases: TGCGCCAGCAGCGCGCAACTAGCGGGGGCTAGCACAGATACGCAGTATTTT. Looking up the rest from reference TRBV5-1 and TRBJ2-3 gives the full variable domain: KAGVTQTPRYLIKTRGQQVTLSCSPISGHRSVSWYQQTPGQGLQFLFEYFSETQRNKGNFPGRFSGRQFSNSRSEMNVSTLELGDSALYLCASSAQLAGASTDTQYFGPGTRLTVL.

This clone was found once. The CDR3 protein is CASTTYEQYF. DNA of the CDR3: TGTGCCAGCACTACCTACGAGCAGTACTTC. This chain joins TRBV7-3 and TRBJ2-7, with D unresolved. The V end was cut by 7 bases, the J end by 2 bases, with 3 bases between. The CDR3 is 10 amino acids. Germline loops: CDR1 SGHTA, CDR2 FQGTGA.

This clone was seen only once. The chain joins TRBV11-2 to TRBJ1-5; D gene uncertain. The CDR3 covers 16 residues. Germline V CDR1 and CDR2: SGHAT, FQNNGV. V shed 5 bases and J shed 3 bases, with 17 bases lying between them. The CDR3 nucleotides read TGTGCCAGCAGCCCTGCGGGTCCAAACACCAATCAGCCCCAGCATTTT. Amino acids: CASSPAGPNTNQPQHF.

V and J are TRBV30 and TRBJ1-4; D gene unclear. With 3 bases removed from V and 5 bases from J, the gap between germline ends came to 16 bases. This CDR3 region has 15 residues. Germline values: CDR1 GTSNPN, CDR2 SVGIG (reference sequence). The chain's CDR3 is CAWRPLGGKNEKLFF. The CDR3 DNA reads as TGTGCCTGGAGGCCCCTCGGAGGGAAAAATGAAAAACTGTTTTTT.

This clone has only one observation. The chain recombines TRBV6-5 with TRBJ2-3; 9 nucleotides match TRBD2. Per germline, CDR1 MNHEY and CDR2 SVGAGI. J gave up 5 bases and V 8 bases, and 11 bases lay outside the gene matches. The CDR3 consists of 15 residues. CDR3: CASFRSSGSQDTQYF. The CDR3 region has the DNA TGTGCCAGCTTCCGGAGTAGCGGGAGCCAAGATACGCAGTATTTT.

J is TRBJ1-4 and V is TRBV9, with D perhaps TRBD1 (6 bases). CDR3 length equals 16 residues. Trimming stripped 4 bases from V and 10 bases from J, with 23 bases between. From germline, CDR1 is SGDLS and CDR2 YYNGEE. The CDR3 is CASSRTDRSTGRKLFF. Here the CDR3 DNA reads TGTGCCAGCAGCCGAACTGACAGGTCGACGGGTCGAAAACTGTTTTTT.

CDR3 DNA: TGTGCCAGCAGCTCTACCCGAGGGGGAGGGGAGTCCCAGTACTTC. Residues: CASSSTRGGGESQYF. The chain joins TRBV6-2 or TRBV6-3 to TRBJ2-5, with D perhaps matching TRBD2 (7 bases). Germline V gene data show CDR1 as MNHEY and CDR2 as SVGEGT. The CDR3 covers 15 residues. V was shortened by 6 bases and J by 9 bases, with 23 bases between the two germline ends.

As concerns this clone: Other DNA sequences in this sample translate to the same CDR3. The genes are TRBV2 and TRBJ1-5; 9 nucleotides agree with TRBD1. The CDR3 runs 13 residues. CDR1 is SNHLY and CDR2 is FYNNEI in the germline V gene. J gave up 5 bases and V 5 bases, and 1 base lay outside the gene matches. CDR3 sequence (DNA): TGTGCCAGCAGTCGGACAGGGGATCAGCCCCAGCATTTT. Translating it yields CASSRTGDQPQHF.

The chain carries TRBV11-2 and TRBJ2-5, with D possibly TRBD2 on 5 matching bases. This CDR3 region has 16 residues. CDR1 is SGHAT, CDR2 FQNNGV, per germline. The V end was cut by 5 bases, the J end by 0 bases, with 16 bases between. This CDR3 is CASSQGRWADQETQYF. Here the CDR3 DNA reads TGTGCCAGCAGCCAAGGGAGATGGGCTGACCAAGAGACCCAGTACTTC. Full variable domain (missing parts from reference TRBV11-2 and TRBJ2-5): EAGVAQSPRYKIIEKRQSVAFWCNPISGHATLYWYQQILGQGPKLLIQFQNNGVVDDSQLPKDRFSAERLKGVDSTLKIQPAKLEDSAVYLCASSQGRWADQETQYFGPGTRLLVL.

The chain is built from TRBV23-1 and TRBJ1-5; D uncertain. TRBV23-1 is an ORF, with its function uncertain. Trimming took 7 bases from V and 4 from J, leaving 14 bases between them. The CDR3 sequence is 14 residues long. CDR3 amino acids: CASTEGPGNQPQHF. In DNA, the CDR3 is TGCGCCAGCACCGAGGGCCCTGGGAATCAGCCCCAGCATTTT.